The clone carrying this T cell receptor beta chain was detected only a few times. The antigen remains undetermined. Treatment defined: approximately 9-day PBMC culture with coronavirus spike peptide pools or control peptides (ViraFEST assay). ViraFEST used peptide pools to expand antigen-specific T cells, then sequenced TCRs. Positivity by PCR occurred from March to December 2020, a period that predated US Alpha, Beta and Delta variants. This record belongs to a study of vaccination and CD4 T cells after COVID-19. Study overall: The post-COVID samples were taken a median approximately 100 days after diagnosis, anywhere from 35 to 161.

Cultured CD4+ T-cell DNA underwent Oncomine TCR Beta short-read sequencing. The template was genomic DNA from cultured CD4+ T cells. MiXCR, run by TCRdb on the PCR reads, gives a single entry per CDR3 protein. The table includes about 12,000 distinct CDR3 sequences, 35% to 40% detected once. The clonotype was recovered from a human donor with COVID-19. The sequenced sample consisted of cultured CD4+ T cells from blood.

CDR3 residues: CASSYLGNTEAFF. In DNA, the CDR3 is TGTGCCAGCAGTTACTTAGGGAACACTGAAGCTTTCTTT. The V gene is TRBV6-5, the J gene TRBJ1-1; D not certain. The CDR3 sequence is 13 residues long. Between the trimmed V and J ends, which lost 1 base and 1 base, there was a span of 4 bases. Germline V gene data show CDR1 as MNHEY and CDR2 as SVGAGI.